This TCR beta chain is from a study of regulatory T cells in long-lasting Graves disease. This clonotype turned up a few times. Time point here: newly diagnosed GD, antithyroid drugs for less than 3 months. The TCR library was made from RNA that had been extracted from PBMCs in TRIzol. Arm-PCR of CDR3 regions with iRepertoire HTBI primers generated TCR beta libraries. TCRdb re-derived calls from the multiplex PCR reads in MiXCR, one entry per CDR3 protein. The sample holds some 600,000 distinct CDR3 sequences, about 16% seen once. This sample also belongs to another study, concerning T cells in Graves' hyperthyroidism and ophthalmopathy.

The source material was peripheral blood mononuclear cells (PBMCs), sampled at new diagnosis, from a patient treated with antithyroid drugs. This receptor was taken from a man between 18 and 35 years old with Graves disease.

The CDR3 DNA reads TGTGCCAGCGCTCGCGGCGCCGTTTTTAATGAAAAACTGTTTTTT. It translates to CASARGAVFNEKLFF. The chain has TRBV27 and TRBJ1-4; the D is unclear. The ends were cut back, 8 bases at V and 4 bases at J, with 17 bases in the middle. The length of the CDR3 is 15 residues. Germline CDR1 MNHEY, CDR2 SMNVEV (reference sequence).